Each of the 12 T cell receptor beta chains below was sequenced from the same sample in a study of cytomegalovirus exposure and HLA in healthy donors. The PCR used 60 Vbeta and 13 Jbeta primers. Profiled with immunoSEQ multiplex PCR; TCRdb holds only in-frame clones, not every one. The data show 200,000 to 250,000 clones, around 85% seen once. Material for sequencing was PBMCs. The receptors originated from a girl aged 2 to 10 in good health and CMV-seronegative.

This clone came up a few times. The rearrangement links TRBV19 to TRBJ1-2, with a possible D match to TRBD1 (6 bases). Trimming took off 6 bases at V and 3 bases at J, with 26 bases between the two ends. From germline, CDR1 is LNHDA and CDR2 SQIVND (reference sequence). CDR3 length equals 18 residues. CDR3 bases: TGTGCCAGTAGCCCGAGCGTTGGGGGGGCCCTGAAGGACTATGGCTACACCTTC. This gives the protein CASSPSVGGALKDYGYTF.

The chain combines TRBV9 with TRBJ2-5; D may be TRBD2 (5 bases). Germline lookup yields CDR1 SGDLS and CDR2 YYNGEE. The CDR3 extends over 16 amino acids. Trimming cost V 2 bases and J 2 bases, with 16 bases left between them. CDR3 DNA: TGTGCCAGCAGCGTGAGTCCGGGCCCGGGGCAAGAGACCCAGTACTTC. This gives the protein CASSVSPGPGQETQYF. The full variable domain, completed using reference TRBV9 and TRBJ2-5, is DSGVTQTPKHLITATGQRVTLRCSPRSGDLSVYWYQQSLDQGLQFLIQYYNGEERAKGNILERFSAQQFPDLHSELNLSSLELGDSALYFCASSVSPGPGQETQYFGPGTRLLVL.

The rearrangement joins TRBV18 to TRBJ1-3; 7 nucleotides match TRBD1. J gave up 2 bases and V 7 bases, and 5 bases lay outside the gene matches. Germline CDR1 KGHSH, CDR2 LQKENI. This CDR3 contains 14 residues. CDR3 amino acids: CASFWDSTGNTIYF. The CDR3 DNA reads TGTGCCAGCTTCTGGGACAGTACTGGAAACACCATATATTTT.

This CDR3 is CASSRDRSYEQYF. The CDR3 DNA reads TGTGCCAGTAGTAGGGACAGAAGCTACGAGCAGTACTTC. This chain uses TRBV19 with TRBJ2-7; TRBD1 matches at 7 bases. V was clipped by 4 bases and J by 3 bases; unmatched bases: 3. CDR3 length: 13 amino acids. Germline V gives CDR1 LNHDA, CDR2 SQIVND (reference sequence).

The chain has TRBV7-9 and TRBJ2-7; D is unresolved. Trimming cost V 2 bases and J 2 bases, with 16 bases left between them. The length of the CDR3 is 16 residues. The germline V gene encodes CDR1 SEHNR and CDR2 FQNEAQ (reference sequence). The CDR3 loop reads CASSLIQADAPYEQYF. In DNA form, the CDR3 reads TGTGCCAGCAGCTTAATCCAGGCCGACGCTCCCTACGAGCAGTACTTC.

The chain couples TRBV2 to TRBJ2-1; D not resolved. Germline CDR1 is SNHLY and CDR2 is FYNNEI. The CDR3 is 14 residues long. V shed 0 bases and J shed 6 bases, with 9 bases lying between them. CDR3 region: CASSEAPYINEQFF. CDR3 sequence (DNA): TGTGCCAGCAGTGAAGCGCCCTATATCAATGAGCAGTTCTTC.

The chain is built from TRBV28 and TRBJ2-5; TRBD2 matches at 12 bases. This CDR3 has 14 residues. CDR1 and CDR2 (germline): MDHEN, SYDVKM. V lost 8 bases and J lost 2; bases outside the gene matches: 3. The CDR3 reads CASQLAGGQETQYF. CDR3 DNA sequence: TGTGCCAGCCAACTAGCGGGGGGACAAGAGACCCAGTACTTC.

This chain uses TRBV6-1 with TRBJ1-3; 8 bases are a match to TRBD1. The CDR3 has 16 residues. Germline V gives CDR1 MNHNS, CDR2 SASEGT. With 3 bases clipped from V and 2 bases from J, the junction kept 6 bases outside the gene matches. CDR3 nucleotide sequence: TGTGCCAGCAGTGAGCGGGACAGGAAGACTGGAAACACCATATATTTT. Translation: CASSERDRKTGNTIYF.

The chain employs TRBV6-5 and TRBJ2-5; D unclear. V lost 2 bases, J lost 3 bases, and 4 bases lay in between. CDR3 length: 12 residues. Germline V gene data show CDR1 as MNHEY and CDR2 as SVGAGI. The CDR3: CASSYGEETQYF. CDR3 nucleotide sequence: TGTGCCAGCAGTTACGGAGAAGAGACCCAGTACTTC.

The table lists this clone with a count of one. The CDR3 reads CAWSEAILAGVWDTQYF. The CDR3 DNA is TGTGCCTGGAGTGAAGCTATACTAGCGGGAGTATGGGATACGCAGTATTTT. The V gene is TRBV30, the J gene TRBJ2-3; 11 positions agree with TRBD2. Germline V gene lookup returns CDR1 GTSNPN and CDR2 SVGIG (reference sequence). The CDR3 has 17 residues. Trimming cost V 1 base and J 6 bases; bases outside gene matches: 12.

This clone was seen more than once but under ten times. The chain joins TRBV5-1 to TRBJ1-1; D is ambiguous. The ends were cut back, 5 bases at V and 1 base at J, with 9 bases in the middle. The CDR3 has 13 amino acids. Germline CDR1 reads SGHRS; CDR2 reads YFSETQ. Written as DNA, the CDR3 is TGCGCCAGCAGAACGACGGGGAACACTGAAGCTTTCTTT. This translates into CASRTTGNTEAFF.

The chain carries TRBV7-3 and TRBJ1-2; D perhaps matches TRBD1 (6 bases). CDR1 and CDR2 from the germline V gene are SGHTA and FQGTGA. The CDR3 contains 14 residues. Trimming pared 5 bases from V and 4 bases from J, leaving 14 bases between. This CDR3 is CASSRSGTTYGYTF. CDR3 DNA: TGTGCCAGCAGCCGGTCCGGGACAACCTATGGCTACACCTTC.